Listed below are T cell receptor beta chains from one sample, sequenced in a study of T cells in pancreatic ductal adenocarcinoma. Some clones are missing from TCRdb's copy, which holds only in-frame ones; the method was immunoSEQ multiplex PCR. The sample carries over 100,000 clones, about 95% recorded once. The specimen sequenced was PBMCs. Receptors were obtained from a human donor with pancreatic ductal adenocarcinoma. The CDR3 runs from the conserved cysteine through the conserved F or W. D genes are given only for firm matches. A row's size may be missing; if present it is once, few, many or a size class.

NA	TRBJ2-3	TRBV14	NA	TGTGCCAGCTCGAGCAGGGTGTTGAACACAGATACGCAGTATTTT	CASSSRVLNTDTQYF
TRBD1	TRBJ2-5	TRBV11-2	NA	TGTGCCAGCAGCTCCCCAACAGGGGGCGGGGAGACCCAGTACTTC	CASSSPTGGGETQYF
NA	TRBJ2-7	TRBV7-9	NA	TGTGCCAGCAGCCCGGCCGGGGGTCCCTACGAGCAGTACTTC	CASSPAGGPYEQYF
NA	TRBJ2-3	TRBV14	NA	TGTGCCAGCAGCCAAATGCGGGAAACGACCACAGATACGCAGTATTTT	CASSQMRETTTDTQYF
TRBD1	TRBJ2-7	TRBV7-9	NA	TGTGCCAGCAGCTCCCCGACAGGGAAGTCCTACGAGCAGTACTTC	CASSSPTGKSYEQYF
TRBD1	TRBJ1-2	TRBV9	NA	TGTGCCAGCAGCGTAGGACAGGGGACCTTTTACTATGGCTACACCTTC	CASSVGQGTFYYGYTF
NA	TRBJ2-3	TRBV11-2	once	TGTGCCAGCAGCTTAGTACGGACAGATACGCAGTATTTT	CASSLVRTDTQYF
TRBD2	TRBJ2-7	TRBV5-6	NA	TGTGCCAGCACCGTAACCGGACTAGCGGGAGTCGGGCAGTACTTC	CASTVTGLAGVGQYF
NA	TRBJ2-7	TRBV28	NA	TGTGCCAGCAGTTTACTTAGCCCCCACGAGCAGTACTTC	CASSLLSPHEQYF
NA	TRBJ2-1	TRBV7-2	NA	TGTGCCAGCAGCTCCCGATACGGAGCCTACAATGAGCAGTTCTTC	CASSSRYGAYNEQFF
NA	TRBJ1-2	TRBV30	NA	TGTGCCTGGAGCTACCTAGGGGTCGCGAAGCACGCTTATGGCTACACCTTC	CAWSYLGVAKHAYGYTF
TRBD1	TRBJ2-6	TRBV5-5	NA	TGTGCCAGCAGCTTCGCGACAGGGGGCCCCTCTGGGGCCAACGTCCTGACTTTC	CASSFATGGPSGANVLTF
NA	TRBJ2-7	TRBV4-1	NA	TGCGCCAGCAGCCAGGGGAGGCACAGGTTTAAGGACGAGCAGTACTTC	CASSQGRHRFKDEQYF
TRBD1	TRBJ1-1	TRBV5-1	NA	TGCGCCAGCTCTAGGTTGCTACAGGGGGCAGCTGAAGCTTTCTTT	CASSRLLQGAAEAFF
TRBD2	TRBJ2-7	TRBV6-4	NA	TGTGCCAGCAGTGTCCTGGGGACTAACTCCCCCGAGCAGTACTTC	CASSVLGTNSPEQYF
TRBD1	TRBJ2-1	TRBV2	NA	TGTGCCAGCACACGCGAGCGGACAGGGAACTACAATGAGCAGTTCTTC	CASTRERTGNYNEQFF
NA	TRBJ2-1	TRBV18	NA	TGTGCCAGCTCACGTGAACAGGGTCTATACAATGAGCAGTTCTTC	CASSREQGLYNEQFF
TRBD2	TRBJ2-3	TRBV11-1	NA	TGTGCCAGCAGCTTAGGGTCGCGGGAGGATACGCAGTATTTT	CASSLGSREDTQYF
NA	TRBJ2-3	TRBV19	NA	TGTGCCAGTATTTCTAGATCGGAGGATACGCAGTATTTT	CASISRSEDTQYF
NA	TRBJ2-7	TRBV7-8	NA	TGTGCCAGCAGCCCGGGACTGGGCAACGAGCAGTACTTC	CASSPGLGNEQYF
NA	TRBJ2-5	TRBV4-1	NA	TGCGCCAGCAGCCAAGATGAAGGGGTCGGGGAGACCCAGTACTTC	CASSQDEGVGETQYF
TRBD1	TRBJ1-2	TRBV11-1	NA	TGTGCCAGCAGCCATCCTGACAGGGTGGGCTATGGCTACACCTTC	CASSHPDRVGYGYTF
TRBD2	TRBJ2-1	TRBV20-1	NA	TGCAGTGCTAGGCGGGGGGGGCAGCAGTTCTTC	CSARRGGQQFF
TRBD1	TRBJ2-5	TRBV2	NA	TGTGCCAGCAGCTACCGGACAGGGGTTGAGACCCAGTACTTC	CASSYRTGVETQYF
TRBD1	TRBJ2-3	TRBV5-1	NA	TGCGCGAGCAGGGGGAGTAACACAGATACGCAGTATTTT	CASRGSNTDTQYF
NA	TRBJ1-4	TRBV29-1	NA	TGCAGCGCCGGTAGGGCGGGAGAAAAACTGTTTTTT	CSAGRAGEKLFF
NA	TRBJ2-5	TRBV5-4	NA	TGTGCCAGCAGCTCTCAGGGCAGGGGCCAAGAGACCCAGTACTTC	CASSSQGRGQETQYF
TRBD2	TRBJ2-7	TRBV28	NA	TGTGCCAGCAGTACTCGGACTAGCCGTACGACCTACGAGCAGTACTTC	CASSTRTSRTTYEQYF
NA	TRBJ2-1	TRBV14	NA	TGTGCCAGCAGCCAGGAGCTCCACAATGAGCAGTTCTTC	CASSQELHNEQFF
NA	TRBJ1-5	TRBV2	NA	TGTGCCAGCAGTGGCCAGGGTAGCAATCAGCCCCAGCATTTT	CASSGQGSNQPQHF
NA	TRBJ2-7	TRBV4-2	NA	TGTGCCAGCAGCCAAGAGTTAAGCCGCGAGCAGTACTTC	CASSQELSREQYF
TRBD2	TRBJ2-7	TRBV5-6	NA	TGTGCCAGCAGCTTGGTAGGAGCGGGAGTAGTGCAGCAGTACTTC	CASSLVGAGVVQQYF
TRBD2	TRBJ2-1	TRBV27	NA	TGTGCCAGCAACCCCACTAGCGGGAATGTGAATGAGCAGTTCTTC	CASNPTSGNVNEQFF
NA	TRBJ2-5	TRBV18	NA	TGTGCCAGCTCATCTAACAGACAGCTCCAAGAGACCCAGTACTTC	CASSSNRQLQETQYF
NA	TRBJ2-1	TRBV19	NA	TGTGCCAGTAGTATATTGGGGGGGAGAGGGGGAGAGCAGTTCTTC	CASSILGGRGGEQFF
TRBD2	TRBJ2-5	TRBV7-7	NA	TGTGCTAGCAGCTTAGGATTAGCGGGGGGAGAGACCCAGTACTTC	CASSLGLAGGETQYF
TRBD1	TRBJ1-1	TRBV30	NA	TGTGCCTGGAGACGGACAGGGGGCGAGAACACTGAAGCTTTCTTT	CAWRRTGGENTEAFF
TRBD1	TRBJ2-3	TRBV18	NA	TGTGCCAGCTCACTAACGGGACAGCTCTTCACAGATACGCAGTATTTT	CASSLTGQLFTDTQYF
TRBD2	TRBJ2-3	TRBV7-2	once	TGTGCCAGCAGCTTAATTAGGGGCTCGCTAGCGGGGAACACAGATACGCAGTATTTT	CASSLIRGSLAGNTDTQYF
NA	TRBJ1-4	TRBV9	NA	TGTGCCAGCAGCGTCAGCGGGGCTAATGAAAAACTGTTTTTT	CASSVSGANEKLFF
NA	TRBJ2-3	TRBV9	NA	TGTGCCAGCAACGGCGGGACCCTCACAGATACGCAGTATTTT	CASNGGTLTDTQYF
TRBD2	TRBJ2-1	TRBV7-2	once	TGTGCCAGCAGCTCCGGGACTAGCGGGATTGATGAGCAGTTCTTC	CASSSGTSGIDEQFF
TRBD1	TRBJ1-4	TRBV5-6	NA	TGTGCCAGCAGCTTTCGGACAGGGGGCGCTAATGAAAAACTGTTTTTT	CASSFRTGGANEKLFF
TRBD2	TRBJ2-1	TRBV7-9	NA	TGTGCCAGCAGCGGGGGGGAGGGACTACCCTCCTACAATGAGCAGTTCTTC	CASSGGEGLPSYNEQFF
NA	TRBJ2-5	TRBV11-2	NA	TGTGCCAGCAGCCACCTAAGTGGGACCCAGTACTTC	CASSHLSGTQYF
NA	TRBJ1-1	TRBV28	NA	TGTGCCAGTAGAGAGCGTATCACTGAAGCTTTCTTT	CASRERITEAFF
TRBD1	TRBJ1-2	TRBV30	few	TGTGCCTGGAGTTGGACAGGCCCTTCGATGGGCTACACCTTC	CAWSWTGPSMGYTF
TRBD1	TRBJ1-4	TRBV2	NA	TGTGCCAGCAGAGGACTACAGGGGCAGAATGAAAAACTGTTTTTT	CASRGLQGQNEKLFF
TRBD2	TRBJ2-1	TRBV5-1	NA	TGCGCCAGCAGCTATGGGACTAGCGGGAGGACGGATGAGCAGTTCTTC	CASSYGTSGRTDEQFF
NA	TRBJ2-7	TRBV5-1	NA	TGCGCCAGCAGCTTGGAGACAGGAATCTACGAGCAGTACTTC	CASSLETGIYEQYF
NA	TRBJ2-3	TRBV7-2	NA	TGTGCCAGCAGCCCTACCCTGGGACTGATTGACACAGATACGCAGTATTTT	CASSPTLGLIDTDTQYF
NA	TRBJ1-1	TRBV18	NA	TGTGCCAGCTCACAACAGGAGAACACTGAAGCTTTCTTT	CASSQQENTEAFF
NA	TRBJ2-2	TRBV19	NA	TGTGCCAGTAGTATAGGCCCTCATGTAGCCGGGGAGCTGTTTTTT	CASSIGPHVAGELFF